This T cell receptor (beta chain) derives from a study of blood T cell repertoires in COVID-19. As for the study in general: The United States, Italy and Spain provided the acute and convalescent COVID-19 samples.

Looked up from germline, CDR1 is SEHNR and CDR2 is FQNEAQ (reference sequence). With 3 bases clipped from V and 8 bases from J, the junction kept 8 bases outside the gene matches. The CDR3 covers 16 residues. Here immunoSEQ multiplex PCR was the method, and the copy in TCRdb shows in-frame clones only, minus some. The data hold about 200,000 clones, with roughly 90% observed a single time. This chain uses TRBV7-9 with TRBJ2-1; 12 bases line up with TRBD2. The sequencing sample was made of peripheral blood. The sequence derives from a man aged 50 to 59 with COVID-19, enrolled during active disease. CDR3 coding DNA: TGTGCCAGCAGCTTGGTTTCTAGCGGGAGGGAAGATGAGCAGTTCTTC. This gives the protein CASSLVSSGREDEQFF.